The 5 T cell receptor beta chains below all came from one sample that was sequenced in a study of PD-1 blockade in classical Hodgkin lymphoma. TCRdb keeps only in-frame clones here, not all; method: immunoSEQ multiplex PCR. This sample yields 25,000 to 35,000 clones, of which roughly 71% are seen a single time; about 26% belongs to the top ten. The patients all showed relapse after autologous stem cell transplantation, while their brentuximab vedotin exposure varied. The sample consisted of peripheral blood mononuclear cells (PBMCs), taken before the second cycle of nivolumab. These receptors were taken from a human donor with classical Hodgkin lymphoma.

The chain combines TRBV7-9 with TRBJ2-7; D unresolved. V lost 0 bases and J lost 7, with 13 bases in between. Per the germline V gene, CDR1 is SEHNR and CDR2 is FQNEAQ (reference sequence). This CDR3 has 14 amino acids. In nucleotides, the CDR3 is TGTGCCAGCAGCTTAGCTGGCAACCAAGTGGAGCAGTACTTC. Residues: CASSLAGNQVEQYF.

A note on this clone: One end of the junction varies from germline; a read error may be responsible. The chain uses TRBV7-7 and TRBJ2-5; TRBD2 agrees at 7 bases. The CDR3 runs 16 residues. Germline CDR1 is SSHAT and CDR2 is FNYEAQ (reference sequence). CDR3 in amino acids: CASSLALMGGQETQYF. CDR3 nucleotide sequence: TGTGCTAGCAGCTTGGCCCTAATGGGGGGGCAAGAGACCCAGTACTTC.

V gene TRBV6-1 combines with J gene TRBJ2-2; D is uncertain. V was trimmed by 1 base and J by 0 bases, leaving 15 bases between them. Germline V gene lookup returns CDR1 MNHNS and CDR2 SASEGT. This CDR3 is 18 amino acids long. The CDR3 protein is CASSEGYNFGANTGELFF. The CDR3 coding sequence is TGTGCCAGCAGTGAAGGGTATAATTTTGGGGCGAACACCGGGGAGCTGTTTTTT.

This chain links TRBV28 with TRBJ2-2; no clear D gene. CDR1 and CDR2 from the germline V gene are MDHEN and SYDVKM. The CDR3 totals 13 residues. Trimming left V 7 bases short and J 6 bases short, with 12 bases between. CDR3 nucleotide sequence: TGTGCCAGCAAAACCTTAGGAGCCGGGGAGCTGTTTTTT. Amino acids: CASKTLGAGELFF.

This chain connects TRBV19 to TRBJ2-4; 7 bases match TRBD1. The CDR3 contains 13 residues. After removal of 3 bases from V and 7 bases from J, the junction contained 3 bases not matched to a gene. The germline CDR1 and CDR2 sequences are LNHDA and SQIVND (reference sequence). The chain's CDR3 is CASSMNRGNIQYF. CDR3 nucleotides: TGTGCCAGTAGTATGAACAGGGGCAACATTCAGTACTTC.